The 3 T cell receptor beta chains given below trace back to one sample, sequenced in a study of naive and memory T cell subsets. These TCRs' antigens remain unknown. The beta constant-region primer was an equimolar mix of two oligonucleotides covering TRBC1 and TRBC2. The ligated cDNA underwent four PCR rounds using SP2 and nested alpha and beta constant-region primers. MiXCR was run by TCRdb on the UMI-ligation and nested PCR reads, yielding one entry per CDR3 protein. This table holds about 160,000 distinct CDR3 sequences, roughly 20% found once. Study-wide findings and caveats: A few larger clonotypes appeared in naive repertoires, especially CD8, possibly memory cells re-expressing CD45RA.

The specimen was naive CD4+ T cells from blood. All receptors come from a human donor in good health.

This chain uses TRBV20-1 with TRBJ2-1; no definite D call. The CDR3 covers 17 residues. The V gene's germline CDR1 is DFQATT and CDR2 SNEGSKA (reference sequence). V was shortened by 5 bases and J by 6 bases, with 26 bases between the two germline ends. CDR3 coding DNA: TGCAGTGCTCACGGGCTTCTAGAACCACGGCTTATCAATGAGCAGTTCTTC. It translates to CSAHGLLEPRLINEQFF.

The CDR3 coding sequence is TGCGCCAGCAGGGCAGGGGGCGCGGATGGCTACACCTTC. Residues: CASRAGGADGYTF. V gene TRBV10-2 combines with J gene TRBJ1-2; TRBD1 aligns across 8 bases. Losses at the gene ends were 6 bases for V and 6 bases for J; bases not matched to a gene: 6. The CDR3 has 13 amino acids. The germline V gene encodes CDR1 WSHSY and CDR2 SAAADI.

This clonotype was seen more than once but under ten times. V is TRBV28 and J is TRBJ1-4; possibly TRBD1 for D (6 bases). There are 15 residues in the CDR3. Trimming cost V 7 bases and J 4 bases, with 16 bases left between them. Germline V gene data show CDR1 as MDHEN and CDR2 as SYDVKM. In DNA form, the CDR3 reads TGTGCCAGCAAGGGAGGGGGTCAGAATAATGAAAAACTGTTTTTT. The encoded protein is CASKGGGQNNEKLFF.